This T cell receptor beta chain was profiled in a study of OX40 agonist ivuxolimab in advanced cancers. Study-wide results and caveats: Among expanded peripheral T cells, antigen specificity went undetermined.

Assay used: immunoSEQ multiplex PCR; TCRdb lists only in-frame clones, some missing. The table shows fewer than 90,000 clones, with about 87% occurring only once. V was trimmed by 1 base and J by 8 bases, leaving 11 bases between them. CDR3 size: 13 residues. Germline CDR1 reads LNHDA; CDR2 reads SQIVND (reference sequence). As to this clone: Its antigen is not identified.

The TCR was taken from an adult with an advanced solid tumor such as melanoma, head and neck, liver or kidney cancer. The chain couples TRBV19 to TRBJ1-1; tentative D call: TRBD1 (6 bases). This specimen consisted of CD4+ or CD8+ T cells sorted from blood, obtained in a trial of the OX40 agonist ivuxolimab. CDR3 sequence (DNA): TGTGCCAGTAGTATAGTTACAGGGCCAGAAGCTTTCTTT. Amino acids: CASSIVTGPEAFF.